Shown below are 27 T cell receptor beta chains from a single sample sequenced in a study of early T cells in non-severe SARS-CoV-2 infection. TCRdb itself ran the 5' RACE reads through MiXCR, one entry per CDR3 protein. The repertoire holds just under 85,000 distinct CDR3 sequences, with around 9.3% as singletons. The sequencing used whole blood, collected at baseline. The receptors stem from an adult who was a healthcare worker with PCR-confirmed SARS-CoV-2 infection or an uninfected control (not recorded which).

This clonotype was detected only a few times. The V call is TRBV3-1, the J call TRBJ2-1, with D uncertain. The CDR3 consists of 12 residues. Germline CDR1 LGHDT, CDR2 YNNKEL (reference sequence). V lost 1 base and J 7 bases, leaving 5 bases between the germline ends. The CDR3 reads CASSQGRNEQFF. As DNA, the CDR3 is TGTGCCAGCAGCCAAGGTAGAAATGAGCAGTTCTTC.

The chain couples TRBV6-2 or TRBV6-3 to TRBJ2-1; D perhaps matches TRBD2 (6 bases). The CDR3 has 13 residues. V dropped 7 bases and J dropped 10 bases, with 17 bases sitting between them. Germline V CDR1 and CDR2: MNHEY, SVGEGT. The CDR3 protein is CASKLVGGREQFF. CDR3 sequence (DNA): TGTGCCAGCAAACTAGTCGGGGGTAGGGAGCAGTTCTTC.

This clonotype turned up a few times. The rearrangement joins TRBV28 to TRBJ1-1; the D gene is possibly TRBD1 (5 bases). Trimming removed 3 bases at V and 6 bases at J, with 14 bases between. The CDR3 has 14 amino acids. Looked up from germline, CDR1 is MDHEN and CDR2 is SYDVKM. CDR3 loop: CASSLIGAAAEAFF. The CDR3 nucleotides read TGTGCCAGCAGTTTGATCGGGGCGGCGGCTGAAGCTTTCTTT.

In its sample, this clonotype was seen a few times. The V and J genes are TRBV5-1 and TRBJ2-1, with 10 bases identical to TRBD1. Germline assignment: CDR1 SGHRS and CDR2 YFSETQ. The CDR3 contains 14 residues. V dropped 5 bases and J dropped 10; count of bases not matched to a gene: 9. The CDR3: CASRPGQGIGEQFF. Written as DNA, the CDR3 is TGCGCCAGCAGGCCGGGACAGGGGATCGGGGAGCAGTTCTTC.

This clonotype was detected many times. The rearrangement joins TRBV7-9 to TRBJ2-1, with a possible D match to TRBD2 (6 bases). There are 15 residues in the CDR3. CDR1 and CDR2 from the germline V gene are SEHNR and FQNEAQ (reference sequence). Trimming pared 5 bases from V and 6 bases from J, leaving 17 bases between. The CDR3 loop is CASSATWAAGNEQFF. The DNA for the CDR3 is TGTGCCAGCAGCGCGACGTGGGCAGCGGGCAATGAGCAGTTCTTC.

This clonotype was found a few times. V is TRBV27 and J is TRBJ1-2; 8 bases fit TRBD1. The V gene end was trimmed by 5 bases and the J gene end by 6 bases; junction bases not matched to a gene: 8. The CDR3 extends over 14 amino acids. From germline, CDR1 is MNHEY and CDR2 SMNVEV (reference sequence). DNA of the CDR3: TGTGCCAGCAGTCCAGTCCAGGGGGCGCATGGCTACACCTTC. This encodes CASSPVQGAHGYTF.

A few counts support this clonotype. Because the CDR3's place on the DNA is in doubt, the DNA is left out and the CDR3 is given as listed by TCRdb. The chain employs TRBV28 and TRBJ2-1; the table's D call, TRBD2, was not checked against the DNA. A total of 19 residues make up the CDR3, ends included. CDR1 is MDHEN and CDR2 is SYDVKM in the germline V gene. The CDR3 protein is CASSSSGLAGGSSYNEQFF.

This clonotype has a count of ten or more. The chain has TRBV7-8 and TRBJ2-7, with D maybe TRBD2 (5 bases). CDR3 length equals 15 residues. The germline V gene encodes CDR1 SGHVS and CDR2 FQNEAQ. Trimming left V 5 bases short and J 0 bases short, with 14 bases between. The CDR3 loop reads CASSLNRDFSYEQYF. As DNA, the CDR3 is TGTGCCAGCAGCCTAAACCGGGATTTCTCCTACGAGCAGTACTTC.

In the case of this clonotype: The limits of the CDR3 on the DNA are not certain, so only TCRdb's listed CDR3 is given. This CDR3 reads CASSKVVASGNYNEQFF. This chain joins TRBV21-1 and TRBJ2-1; TRBD2 is the table's D call, not checked against the DNA. TRBV21-1 is a documented pseudogene. The CDR3 is 17 amino acids long, termini counted.

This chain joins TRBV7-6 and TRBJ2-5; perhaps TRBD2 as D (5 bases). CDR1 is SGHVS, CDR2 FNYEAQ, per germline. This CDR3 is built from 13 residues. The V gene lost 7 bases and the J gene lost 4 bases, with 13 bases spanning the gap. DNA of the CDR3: TGTGCCAGCACCGCGGACTTCAGAGAGACCCAGTACTTC. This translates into CASTADFRETQYF.

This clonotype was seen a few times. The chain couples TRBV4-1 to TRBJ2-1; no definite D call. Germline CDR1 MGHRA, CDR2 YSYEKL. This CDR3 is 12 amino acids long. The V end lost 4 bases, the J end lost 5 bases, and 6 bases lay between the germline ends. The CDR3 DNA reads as TGCGCCAGCAGCCCGACACACAATGAGCAGTTCTTC. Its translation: CASSPTHNEQFF.

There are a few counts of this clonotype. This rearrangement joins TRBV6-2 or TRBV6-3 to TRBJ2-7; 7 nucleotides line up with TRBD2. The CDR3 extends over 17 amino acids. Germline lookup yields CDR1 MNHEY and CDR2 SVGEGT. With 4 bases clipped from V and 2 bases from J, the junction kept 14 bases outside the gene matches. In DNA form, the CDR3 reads TGTGCCAGCAGTTTCCCCAGTAGGGCGGGAGTAACCTACGAGCAGTACTTC. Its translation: CASSFPSRAGVTYEQYF.

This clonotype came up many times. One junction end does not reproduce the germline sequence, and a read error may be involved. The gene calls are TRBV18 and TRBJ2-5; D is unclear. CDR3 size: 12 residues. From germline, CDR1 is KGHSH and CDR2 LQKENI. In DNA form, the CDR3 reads TGTGCCAGCTCCCCACCCGTGGGGACCCAGTACTTC. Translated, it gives CASSPPVGTQYF. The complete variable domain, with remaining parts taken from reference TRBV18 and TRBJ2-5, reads NAGVMQNPRHLVRRRGQEARLRCSPMKGHSHVYWYRQLPEEGLKFMVYLQKENIIDESGMPKERFSAEFPKEGPSILRIQQVVRGDSAAYFCASSPPVGTQYFGPGTRLLVL.

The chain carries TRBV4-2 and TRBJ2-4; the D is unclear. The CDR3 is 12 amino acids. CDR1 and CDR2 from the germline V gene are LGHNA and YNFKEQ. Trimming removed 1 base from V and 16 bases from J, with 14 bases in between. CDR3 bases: TGTGCCAGCAGCCAAGCGAACGGACCCCTTTACTTC. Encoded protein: CASSQANGPLYF.

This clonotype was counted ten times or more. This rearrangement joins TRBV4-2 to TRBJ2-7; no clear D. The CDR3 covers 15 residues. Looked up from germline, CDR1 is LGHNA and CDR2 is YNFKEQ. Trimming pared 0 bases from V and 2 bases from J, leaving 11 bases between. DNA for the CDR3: TGTGCCAGCAGCCAAGATGCGGCCCAGGCCTACGAGCAGTACTTC. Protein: CASSQDAAQAYEQYF.

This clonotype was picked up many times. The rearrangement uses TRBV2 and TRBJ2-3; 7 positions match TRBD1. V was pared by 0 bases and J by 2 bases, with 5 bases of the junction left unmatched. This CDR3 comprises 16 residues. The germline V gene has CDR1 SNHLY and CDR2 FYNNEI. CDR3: CASSEATGTATDTQYF. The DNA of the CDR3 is TGTGCCAGCAGTGAAGCGACCGGGACAGCCACAGATACGCAGTATTTT. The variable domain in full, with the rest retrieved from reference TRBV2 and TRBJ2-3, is EPEVTQTPSHQVTQMGQEVILRCVPISNHLYFYWYRQILGQKVEFLVSFYNNEISEKSEIFDDQFSVERPDGSNFTLKIRSTKLEDSAMYFCASSEATGTATDTQYFGPGTRLTVL.

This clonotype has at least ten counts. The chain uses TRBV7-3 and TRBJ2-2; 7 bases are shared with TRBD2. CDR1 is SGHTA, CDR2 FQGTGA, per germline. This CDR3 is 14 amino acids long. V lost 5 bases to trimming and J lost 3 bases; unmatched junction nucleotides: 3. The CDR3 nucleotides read TGTGCCAGCAGCCGGCTAGCGGACACCGGGGAGCTGTTTTTT. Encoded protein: CASSRLADTGELFF.

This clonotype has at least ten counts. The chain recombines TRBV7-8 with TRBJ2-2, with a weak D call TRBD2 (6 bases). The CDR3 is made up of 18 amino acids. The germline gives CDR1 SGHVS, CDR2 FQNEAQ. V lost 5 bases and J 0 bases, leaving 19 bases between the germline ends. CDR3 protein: CASSPGLPTSANTGELFF. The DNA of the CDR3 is TGTGCCAGCAGCCCGGGACTTCCCACCTCAGCGAACACCGGGGAGCTGTTTTTT. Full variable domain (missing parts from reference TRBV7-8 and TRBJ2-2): GAGVSQSPRYKVAKRGQDVALRCDPISGHVSLFWYQQALGQGPEFLTYFQNEAQLDKSGLPSDRFFAERPEGSVSTLKIQRTQQEDSAVYLCASSPGLPTSANTGELFFGEGSRLTVL.

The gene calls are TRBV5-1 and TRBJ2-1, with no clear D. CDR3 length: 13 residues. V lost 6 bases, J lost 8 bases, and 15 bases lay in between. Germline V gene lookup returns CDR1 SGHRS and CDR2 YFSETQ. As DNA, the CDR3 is TGCGCCAGCACCCATGGCCCGCGATATGAGCAGTTCTTC. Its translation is CASTHGPRYEQFF. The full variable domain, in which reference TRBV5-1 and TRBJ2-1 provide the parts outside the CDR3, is KAGVTQTPRYLIKTRGQQVTLSCSPISGHRSVSWYQQTPGQGLQFLFEYFSETQRNKGNFPGRFSGRQFSNSRSEMNVSTLELGDSALYLCASTHGPRYEQFFGPGTRLTVL.

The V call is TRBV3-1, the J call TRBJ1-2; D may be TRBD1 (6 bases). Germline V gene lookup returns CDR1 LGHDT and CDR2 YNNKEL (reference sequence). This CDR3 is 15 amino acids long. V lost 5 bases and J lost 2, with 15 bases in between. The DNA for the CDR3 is TGTGCCAGCAGCAGACTCGACAGGCCAAACTATGGCTACACCTTC. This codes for CASSRLDRPNYGYTF.

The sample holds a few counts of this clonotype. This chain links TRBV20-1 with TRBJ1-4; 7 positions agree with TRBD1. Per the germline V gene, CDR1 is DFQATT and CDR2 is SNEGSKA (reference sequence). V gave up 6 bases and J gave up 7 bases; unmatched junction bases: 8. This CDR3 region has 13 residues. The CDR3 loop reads CSASAGGVEKLFF. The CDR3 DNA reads TGCAGTGCCTCGGCAGGGGGTGTTGAAAAACTGTTTTTT.

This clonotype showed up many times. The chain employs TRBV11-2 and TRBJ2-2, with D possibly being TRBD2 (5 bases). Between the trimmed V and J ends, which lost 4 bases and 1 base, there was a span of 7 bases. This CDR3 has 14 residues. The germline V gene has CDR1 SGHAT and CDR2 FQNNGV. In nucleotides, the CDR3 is TGTGCCAGCAGCTCAGGACTGAACACCGGGGAGCTGTTTTTT. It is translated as CASSSGLNTGELFF.

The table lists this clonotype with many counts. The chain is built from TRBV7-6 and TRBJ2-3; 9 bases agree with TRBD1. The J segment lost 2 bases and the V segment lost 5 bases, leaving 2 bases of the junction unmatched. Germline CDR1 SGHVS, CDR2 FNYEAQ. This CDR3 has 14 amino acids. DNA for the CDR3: TGTGCCAGCAGCCGGGACAGGGTCACAGATACGCAGTATTTT. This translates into CASSRDRVTDTQYF.

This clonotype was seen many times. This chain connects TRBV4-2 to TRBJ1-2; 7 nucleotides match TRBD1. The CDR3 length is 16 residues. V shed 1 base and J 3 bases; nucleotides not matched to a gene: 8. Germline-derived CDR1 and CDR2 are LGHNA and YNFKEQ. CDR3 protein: CASSQAVQGSYYGYTF. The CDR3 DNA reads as TGTGCCAGCAGCCAAGCGGTACAGGGGTCCTACTATGGCTACACCTTC.

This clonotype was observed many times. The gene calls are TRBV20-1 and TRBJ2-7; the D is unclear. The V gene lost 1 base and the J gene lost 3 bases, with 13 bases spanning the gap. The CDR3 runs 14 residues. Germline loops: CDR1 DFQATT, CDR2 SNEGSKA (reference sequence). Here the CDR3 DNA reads TGCAGTGCTAGAGGTGAGGTCGTAGACTACGAGCAGTACTTC. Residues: CSARGEVVDYEQYF.

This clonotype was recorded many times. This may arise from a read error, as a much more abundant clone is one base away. The CDR3 here is CASRGRGFCEQYF. The CDR3 nucleotides are TGTGCCAGCAGGGGGCGGGGTTTTTGCGAGCAGTACTTC. J is TRBJ2-7 and V is TRBV28, with D possibly TRBD2 on 6 matching bases. Germline V lookup: CDR1 MDHEN, CDR2 SYDVKM. The length of the CDR3 is 13 residues. V lost 6 bases, J lost 6 bases, and 15 bases lay in between.

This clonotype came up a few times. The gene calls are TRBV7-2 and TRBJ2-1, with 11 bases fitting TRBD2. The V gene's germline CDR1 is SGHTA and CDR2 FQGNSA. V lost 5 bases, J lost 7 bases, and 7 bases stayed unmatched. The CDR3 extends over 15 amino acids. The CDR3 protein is CASSPGLAESNEQFF. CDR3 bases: TGTGCCAGCAGCCCGGGACTAGCGGAGAGTAATGAGCAGTTCTTC.